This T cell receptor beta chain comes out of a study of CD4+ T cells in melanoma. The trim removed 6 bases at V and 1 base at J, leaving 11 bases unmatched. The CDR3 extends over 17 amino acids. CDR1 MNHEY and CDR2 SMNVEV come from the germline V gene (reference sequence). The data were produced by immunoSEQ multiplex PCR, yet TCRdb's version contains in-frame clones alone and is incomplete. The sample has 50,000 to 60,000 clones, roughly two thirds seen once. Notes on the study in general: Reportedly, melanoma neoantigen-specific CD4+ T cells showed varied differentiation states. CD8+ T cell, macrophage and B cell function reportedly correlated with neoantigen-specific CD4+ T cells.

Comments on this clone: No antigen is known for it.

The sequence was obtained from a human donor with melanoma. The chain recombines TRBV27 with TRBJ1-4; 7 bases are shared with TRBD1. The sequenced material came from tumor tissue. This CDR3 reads CASRGTAGRGTNEKLFF. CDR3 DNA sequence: TGTGCCAGCAGAGGGACAGCGGGCAGAGGAACTAATGAAAAACTGTTTTTT.